The source of this TCR beta chain is a study of CD8 T cells in Susac syndrome. V trimming: 1 base; J trimming: 4 bases; junction bases outside the gene matches: 5. Germline V CDR1 and CDR2: SGHAT, FQNNGV. CDR3 length: 15 residues. RNA amounts of roughly 0.45 to 1 ug underwent reverse transcription with random hexamers. A single record per CDR3 protein comes from TCRdb applying MiXCR to the immunoSEQ multiplex PCR reads. This table has some 190,000 distinct CDR3 sequences, roughly 94% appearing once. Negative magnetic isolation gave CD8+ and CD4+ cells; FACS enriched CD8+ TEMRA. This sequence joins TRBV11-2 and TRBJ2-5; 8 bases are shared with TRBD1. This sequence was found in a human donor in good health. Sequenced input: CD4+ T cells from PBMCs. In DNA form, the CDR3 reads TGTGCCAGCAGCTTAGCCGGGACAGGTATAGAGACCCAGTACTTC. Translating gives CASSLAGTGIETQYF.